This T cell receptor beta chain emerged from a study of long-term antiretroviral therapy in people with HIV. The CDR3 is 13 amino acids. Deletions cut 2 bases from V and 5 bases from J, with 10 bases between. CDR1 is SNHLY and CDR2 is FYNNEI in the germline V gene. A v3.0 immunoSEQ assay was performed at survey level. TCRdb's table, derived via immunoSEQ multiplex PCR, lists solely in-frame clones and lacks some. In the table there are 20,000 to 25,000 clones, around four fifths of which are singletons. Sequenced material: unsorted PBMCs, taken roughly 4 years after starting antiretroviral therapy. This sequence originates from a young man with HIV. V is TRBV2 and J is TRBJ2-7; no firm D call. CDR3 protein: CASSERAFDEQYF. CDR3 nucleotides: TGTGCCAGCAGTGAAAGGGCGTTCGACGAGCAGTACTTC.